Included here is one T cell receptor beta chain sequence, with context. Its antigen target is currently unknown. No much larger clonotype is one base removed from it; base qualities were not supplied. This entry comes from a study of blood T cell repertoires in COVID-19 (dated by TCRdb to the early 2020s). With regard to the full study: Collaborator samples came from the United States, Italy and Spain and covered acute and convalescent phases of COVID-19. HLA class I and class II types, where available, came from metadata supplied by the sample provider rather than from assay-based typing. The dataset comprised deeply sampled blood TCRbeta repertoires from subjects exposed to, actively infected with, or recovered from COVID-19. The material from the prospective study consisted of cDNA or gDNA derived from T cells, B-cell-depleted T cells, or PBMCs. Samples came from the ongoing ImmuneRACE study (first 160 participants) plus 1,254 subjects from 6 global collaborators. Nearly every sample came with metadata listing a de-identified subject ID, COVID-19 status, age in years and sex. A freely available public database, intended as a resource for researchers studying the immune response to SARS-CoV-2, is where the repertoires were released.

Samples from volunteer blood donors who had recovered from COVID-19 were contributed by a second Seattle source. Whole blood was collected in K2EDTA tubes by collaborating institutions according to the institutions' own protocols. For TCRbeta analysis, collaborators shipped samples in one of three forms: frozen whole blood, isolated PBMCs, or DNA extracted from either of those sample types. Study-level results and caveats: The quantity of clinical and demographic metadata differed by source and by participant and was supplied without curation.

The immunoSEQ Assay, a bias-controlled multiplex PCR, was used to amplify TCRbeta CDR3 regions from genomic DNA. The source study handled its data this way. The number of nucleated cells in each sample was estimated by amplification of reference gene primers within the assay. To quantify the absolute abundance of each unique TCRbeta CDR3 rearrangement, sequence reads were collapsed and filtered. For each sample, productive Simpson clonality was calculated as the square root of Simpson's diversity index across productive rearrangements. In its TCRdb copy, this immuneACCESS table keeps in-frame sequences only and misses some clones. Where compared with another copy, unresolved V genes explain less than half of these, and the others have no known cause. Clonal size and the V and J genes are those of that table, whereas D and trimming came from the DNA. The sample contains 95,000 to 120,000 clones, nearly 90% of them found a single time. The ten largest make up more than 7% of the sample.

The sequence was obtained from a woman aged 70-85 years who had recovered from COVID-19. The sequencing sample was made of peripheral blood.

The bases are TGTGCCAGCAGTTTTGGTGACAGACCCTACGAGCAGTACTTC. The translation is CASSFGDRPYEQYF. The sequence links TRBV28 to TRBJ2-7; TRBD1 is perhaps the D gene, given 5 matching bases. CDR1 and CDR2 are read off the germline V gene as MDHEN and SYDVKM. Measured from the cysteine to the phenylalanine, the CDR3 is 14 residues long. Only CDR3 DNA is held: 42 bases, read in frame from base 1. A distance of 11 bases separates the germline ends of V and J, which lose 3 bases and 2 bases respectively.